The 9 T cell receptor beta chains below all came from one sample that was sequenced in a study of cytomegalovirus exposure and HLA in healthy donors. Both 60 Vbeta primers and 13 Jbeta primers went into the PCR. This table comes from immunoSEQ multiplex PCR, and its TCRdb copy is limited to in-frame clones, with some not included. Of around 200,000 clones in the sample, over 65% are singletons; the top ten hold about 14%. The sequenced sample consisted of PBMCs. The receptors stem from a man aged 40-50 years in good health and CMV-seronegative.

This sequence joins TRBV6-5 and TRBJ2-7; D is undetermined. V lost 0 bases and J 5 bases, leaving 11 bases between the germline ends. In germline, CDR1 is MNHEY, CDR2 SVGAGI. The CDR3 is 14 residues long. The CDR3 DNA reads TGTGCCAGCAGTTACTCGGGCAGGCCCGACGAGCAGTACTTC. Protein: CASSYSGRPDEQYF.

This chain links TRBV28 with TRBJ2-7; D not certain. Trimming took 6 bases from V and 5 from J, leaving 8 bases between them. This CDR3 has 11 residues. The germline CDR1 and CDR2 sequences are MDHEN and SYDVKM. The CDR3 loop reads CASSTMNEQYF. The CDR3 coding sequence is TGTGCCAGCAGCACTATGAACGAGCAGTACTTC.

The chain uses TRBV5-1 and TRBJ2-3; TRBD1 agrees at 7 bases. The ends lost 0 bases at V and 2 bases at J; junction bases unmatched: 9. The CDR3 sequence is 17 residues long. Germline V gives CDR1 SGHRS, CDR2 YFSETQ. The CDR3 spells CASSLVGQGVPTDTQYF. The CDR3 DNA sequence: TGCGCCAGCAGCTTGGTGGGGCAGGGGGTGCCCACAGATACGCAGTATTTT.

For the CDR3, the DNA is TGTGCCAGCAGCCTACTAGCGGGGGCTTACGAGCAGTACTTC. Its translation is CASSLLAGAYEQYF. The chain carries TRBV13 and TRBJ2-7, with TRBD2 matching over 11 bases. CDR1 and CDR2 from the germline V gene are PRHDT and FYEKMQ (reference sequence). This CDR3 contains 14 residues. V lost 5 bases, J lost 4 bases, and 4 bases stayed unmatched.

The chain joins TRBV5-6 to TRBJ2-1; D is possibly TRBD2 (6 bases). V dropped 4 bases and J dropped 9 bases, with 20 bases sitting between them. CDR1 is SGHDT, CDR2 YYEEEE, per germline. This CDR3 has 15 amino acids. CDR3 sequence reads: CASSSNGGAFGEQFF. In DNA, the CDR3 is TGTGCCAGCAGCAGTAATGGAGGGGCCTTCGGTGAGCAGTTCTTC.

On this clone: Other DNA sequences of this sample code for an identical CDR3. The genes are TRBV18 and TRBJ1-2, with 7 bases matching TRBD1. V dropped 3 bases and J dropped 3; count of bases not matched to a gene: 1. CDR1 is KGHSH and CDR2 is LQKENI in the germline V gene. The CDR3 length is 13 residues. CDR3 loop: CASSPGTDYGYTF. Written as DNA, the CDR3 is TGTGCCAGCTCACCGGGGACAGACTATGGCTACACCTTC.

This clone was detected only once. This sequence joins TRBV18 and TRBJ2-3; 15 bases fit TRBD2. J gave up 5 bases and V 4 bases, and 16 bases lay outside the gene matches. The germline gives CDR1 KGHSH, CDR2 LQKENI. The CDR3 sequence is 20 residues long. The CDR3 DNA reads as TGTGCCAGCTCACGACCCTTGGGACTAGCGGGAGGAACTACTGTAGATACGCAGTATTTT. It encodes CASSRPLGLAGGTTVDTQYF.

The gene calls are TRBV28 and TRBJ1-1; the D gene is possibly TRBD1 (6 bases). The length of the CDR3 is 14 residues. Germline V gives CDR1 MDHEN, CDR2 SYDVKM. The V gene lost 8 bases and the J gene lost 10 bases, with 23 bases spanning the gap. The CDR3 region is CASRYQGLGSGAFF. The CDR3 DNA follows: TGTGCCAGCCGGTACCAGGGGTTGGGGAGCGGAGCTTTCTTT.

The chain recombines TRBV29-1 with TRBJ1-1; possible D gene TRBD1, 5 bases. This CDR3 has 15 residues. Germline V gene sequence: CDR1 SQVTM, CDR2 ANQGSEA. V gave up 0 bases and J gave up 1 base, with 12 bases separating them. CDR3 bases: TGCAGCGTTGAAGATGTGACAGCCAGGAACACTGAAGCTTTCTTT. Protein: CSVEDVTARNTEAFF.